The 7 T cell receptor beta chains reported below all come from one sample, sequenced in a study of blood T cell repertoires in COVID-19. Repertoires were generated with immunoSEQ multiplex PCR, while TCRdb's copy carries only in-frame clones and drops some. The sample shows about 480,000 clones, approximately 90% of them seen only once. Sample: PBMCs or T cells enriched from blood (not recorded which). The receptors were sampled from a woman aged 55-70 years who had recovered from COVID-19.

The rearrangement links TRBV29-1 to TRBJ2-1; D is perhaps TRBD1 (7 bases). The CDR3 runs 14 residues. From germline, CDR1 is SQVTM and CDR2 ANQGSEA. For the CDR3, the DNA is TGCACCCTGGGGAGGAAGGGGGCACCCAATGAGCAGTTCTTC. It is translated as CTLGRKGAPNEQFF.

This clone was observed a single time. The J gene is TRBJ1-1, the V gene TRBV5-1; 7 bases agree with TRBD1. The CDR3 spans 15 residues. J gave up 0 bases and V 4 bases, and 6 bases lay outside the gene matches. Germline CDR1 SGHRS, CDR2 YFSETQ. CDR3 bases: TGCGCCAGCAGCCCCCTGACAGGGCTGAACACTGAAGCTTTCTTT. Translated: CASSPLTGLNTEAFF.

The chain couples TRBV10-3 to TRBJ2-2; D gene ambiguous. Germline V CDR1 and CDR2: ENHRY, SYGVKD. The CDR3 spans 13 residues. Trimming shortened V by 10 bases and J by 0 bases, and 9 bases separated the two germline ends. The chain's CDR3 is CASNAANTGELFF. CDR3 nucleotides: TGTGCCAGCAATGCAGCGAACACCGGGGAGCTGTTTTTT.

CDR3 in DNA: TGTGCCAGCAGTGAATGGAAGACGGTCGGGGCAGATACGCAGTATTTT. Residues: CASSEWKTVGADTQYF. V gene TRBV25-1 combines with J gene TRBJ2-3; D is perhaps TRBD2 (5 bases). CDR1 is MGHDK, CDR2 SYGVNS, per germline. V gave up 1 base and J gave up 4 bases, with 15 bases separating them. The CDR3 sequence is 16 residues long.

The chain has TRBV15 and TRBJ2-5; 10 bases agree with TRBD1. With 8 bases clipped from V and 4 bases from J, the junction kept 4 bases outside the gene matches. Germline CDR1 is LNHNV and CDR2 is YYDKDF (reference sequence). CDR3 length equals 13 residues. The CDR3 reads CATGRTGGETQYF. CDR3 coding DNA: TGTGCCACCGGGAGGACAGGGGGAGAGACCCAGTACTTC.

The chain uses TRBV6-5 and TRBJ1-4, with TRBD1 identical over 7 bases. V lost 8 bases and J lost 4; bases outside the gene matches: 7. Germline CDR1 MNHEY, CDR2 SVGAGI. This CDR3 comprises 14 residues. The CDR3 coding sequence is TGTGCCAGCGTACAGGGGAGTCTTAATGAAAAACTGTTTTTT. Translation gives CASVQGSLNEKLFF.

The V call is TRBV3-1 (or the pseudogene TRBV3-2), the J call TRBJ1-5, with 8 bases aligning to TRBD1. Germline-derived CDR1 and CDR2 are LGHDT and YNNKEL (reference sequence). V trimming: 4 bases; J trimming: 6 bases; junction bases outside the gene matches: 2. The CDR3 is 13 amino acids. Written as DNA, the CDR3 is TGTGCCAGCAGCCTCACAGGGGGTCAGCCCCAGCATTTT. Encoded protein: CASSLTGGQPQHF.